The clone carrying this T cell receptor beta chain was seen ten or more times. What it recognizes is unknown. This entry belongs to a study of T cells in Graves' hyperthyroidism and ophthalmopathy. Background on the study: Upon initial diagnosis and before any treatment, peripheral blood was collected. Study-wide findings and caveats: The model identified upcoming ophthalmopathy a median approximately 6.5 months ahead of onset.

Active moderate-to-severe ophthalmopathy, Clinical Activity Score at least 3, NOSPECS at least 4, under 3 months' duration. PBMCs stemmed from around 9.3 ml fresh peripheral blood. Amplification of TCR beta CDR3 regions used RNA as the template. TCR CDR3 regions were first amplified by RT-PCR with HTBI primers. Via MiXCR, TCRdb re-called the multiplex PCR reads, giving one row per CDR3 protein. The sample lists about 300,000 distinct CDR3 sequences, around 20% occurring once. Source material: blood. The TCR sequence derives from a man aged 50-60 years with Graves' ophthalmopathy.

In DNA, the CDR3 is TGTGCCAGCAGCTCATCGACAGGGGGGATTACTGAAGCTTTCTTT. This translates into CASSSSTGGITEAFF. The chain employs TRBV3-1 and TRBJ1-1, with 9 bases lining up with TRBD1. This CDR3 contains 15 residues. CDR1 LGHDT and CDR2 YNNKEL come from the germline V gene (reference sequence). Trimming removed 5 bases from V and 5 bases from J; junction bases left unmatched: 9.